The 21 T cell receptor beta chains given below trace back to one sample, sequenced in a study of T-cell memory formation after mild COVID-19. TCRdb reprocessed the 5' RACE reads via MiXCR and lists one record per CDR3 protein. The sample holds more than 400,000 distinct CDR3 sequences, approximately 18% seen once. Source material: PBMCs or a T cell subset sorted from them (not recorded which). The receptors here all came from an adult woman who had mild COVID-19 (a few samples of this study predate the infection). Cell type and time point are not known.

This clonotype came up a few times. V is TRBV2 and J is TRBJ2-4; tentatively, D is TRBD2 (6 bases). The CDR3 extends over 14 amino acids. From germline, CDR1 is SNHLY and CDR2 FYNNEI. V lost 4 bases and J lost 0, with 7 bases in between. This CDR3 is CASSGTTAKNIQYF. In DNA, the CDR3 is TGTGCCAGCAGTGGGACTACAGCCAAAAACATTCAGTACTTC.

CDR3 loop: CSARPLPGLLYNEQFF. In nucleotides, the CDR3 is TGCAGTGCTAGGCCCCTTCCGGGACTACTATACAATGAGCAGTTCTTC. The chain employs TRBV20-1 and TRBJ2-1, with TRBD2 matching 7 bases. This CDR3 is built from 16 residues. Germline loops: CDR1 DFQATT, CDR2 SNEGSKA (reference sequence). J lost 4 bases, V lost 3 bases, and 12 bases had no gene match.

This clonotype was counted only a few times. The chain joins TRBV24-1 to TRBJ2-1; either TRBD1 or TRBD2 may supply D (5 bases each). Germline loops: CDR1 KGHDR, CDR2 SFDVKD. CDR3 length equals 15 residues. The V and J ends lost 4 bases and 2 bases respectively, with 11 bases between them. The CDR3 protein is CATSEQVGTYNEQFF. The CDR3 region has the DNA TGTGCCACCAGTGAACAGGTCGGGACCTACAATGAGCAGTTCTTC.

The chain combines TRBV20-1 with TRBJ1-1; 9 positions agree with TRBD1. This CDR3 spans 14 amino acids. In germline, CDR1 is DFQATT, CDR2 SNEGSKA (reference sequence). The CDR3 sequence: CSLEGGQGNTEAFF. The CDR3 region has the DNA TGCAGCCTTGAAGGGGGACAGGGGAACACTGAAGCTTTCTTT.

The V and J genes are TRBV7-9 and TRBJ2-1, with D perhaps assigned TRBD1 or TRBD2 (5 bases each). V was shortened by 3 bases and J by 6 bases, with 18 bases between the two germline ends. Germline V gene lookup returns CDR1 SEHNR and CDR2 FQNEAQ (reference sequence). The CDR3 is 16 residues long. The CDR3 DNA sequence: TGTGCCAGCAGCTTCCCCGCCATCCCGGGACCCAATGAGCAGTTCTTC. This gives the protein CASSFPAIPGPNEQFF.

This clonotype was detected only a few times. V usage is TRBV9 and J usage is TRBJ1-1; D gene unclear. V gave up 0 bases and J gave up 7 bases, with 13 bases separating them. The CDR3 loop spans 14 amino acids. From germline, CDR1 is SGDLS and CDR2 YYNGEE. The CDR3 DNA is TGTGCCAGCAGCGTAGTGCCCCGTCAAGATGAAGCTTTCTTT. It translates to CASSVVPRQDEAFF. Looking up the rest from reference TRBV9 and TRBJ1-1 gives the full variable domain: DSGVTQTPKHLITATGQRVTLRCSPRSGDLSVYWYQQSLDQGLQFLIQYYNGEERAKGNILERFSAQQFPDLHSELNLSSLELGDSALYFCASSVVPRQDEAFFGQGTRLTVV.

This clonotype was found many times. The rearrangement joins TRBV7-6 to TRBJ1-1; D unclear. The CDR3 is 14 amino acids. The V and J ends lost 1 base and 0 bases respectively, with 6 bases between them. From germline, CDR1 is SGHVS and CDR2 FNYEAQ. The CDR3 nucleotides are TGTGCCAGCAGCTTAGGGGAGGTGAACACTGAAGCTTTCTTT. Protein product: CASSLGEVNTEAFF.

This clonotype was seen more than once but under ten times. The chain has TRBV12-3 or TRBV12-4 and TRBJ2-5; 12 bases align to TRBD1. The V gene end was trimmed by 1 base and the J gene end by 5 bases; junction bases not matched to a gene: 2. The CDR3 has 15 residues. The CDR3 nucleotides are TGTGCCAGCAGTTTAGGGGACAGGGGGCCGGAGACCCAGTACTTC. Its translation: CASSLGDRGPETQYF.

There are many counts of this clonotype. The V and J genes are TRBV5-6 and TRBJ2-7; D may correspond to TRBD1 or TRBD2 (5 bases each). CDR1 is SGHDT, CDR2 YYEEEE, per germline. V was shortened by 3 bases and J by 7 bases, with 11 bases between the two germline ends. This CDR3 comprises 12 residues. In DNA, the CDR3 is TGTGCCAGCAGCTCAACAGGCGGGGAGCAGTACTTC. It specifies CASSSTGGEQYF.

The rearrangement uses TRBV3-1 and TRBJ1-2, with unresolved D. The CDR3 is 14 residues long. V was shortened by 0 bases and J by 4 bases, with 9 bases between the two germline ends. Germline loops: CDR1 LGHDT, CDR2 YNNKEL (reference sequence). The CDR3 region has the DNA TGTGCCAGCAGCCAAGACTCAGCTAGCTATGGCTACACCTTC. It is translated as CASSQDSASYGYTF.

The rearrangement uses TRBV30 and TRBJ1-5, with 8 bases identical to TRBD1. Germline V gene lookup returns CDR1 GTSNPN and CDR2 SVGIG (reference sequence). The CDR3 spans 13 residues. Germline trimming cut 2 bases from V and 5 bases from J; bases unmatched to any gene: 2. As DNA, the CDR3 is TGTGCCTGGAGTACCAGGGGGCATCAGCCCCAGCATTTT. This encodes CAWSTRGHQPQHF.

This clonotype was seen a handful of times. This chain joins TRBV10-3 and TRBJ1-4; D not resolved. The CDR3 is made up of 12 amino acids. The germline V gene has CDR1 ENHRY and CDR2 SYGVKD. Deletions cut 3 bases from V and 10 bases from J, with 9 bases between. This chain's CDR3 is CAISDPGVKLFF. The CDR3 region has the DNA TGTGCCATCAGTGACCCCGGGGTAAAACTGTTTTTT.

This clonotype was seen ten or more times. The chain recombines TRBV7-3 with TRBJ2-1; 9 bases agree with TRBD2. The germline gives CDR1 SGHTA, CDR2 FQGTGA. Germline trimming cut 5 bases from V and 1 base from J; bases unmatched to any gene: 6. The CDR3 contains 16 residues. CDR3 DNA: TGTGCCAGCAGCGGACTAGCGAGGGGGTCCTACAATGAGCAGTTCTTC. Its protein is CASSGLARGSYNEQFF.

V and J are TRBV15 and TRBJ2-2, with TRBD1 as a possible D gene (7 bases). The V gene's germline CDR1 is LNHNV and CDR2 YYDKDF (reference sequence). With 3 bases removed from V and 4 bases from J, the gap between germline ends came to 9 bases. This CDR3 region has 14 residues. Here the CDR3 DNA reads TGTGCCACCAGCAGGGAGGGGGCCACCGGGGAGCTGTTTTTT. This sequence encodes CATSREGATGELFF. Full variable domain (missing parts from reference TRBV15 and TRBJ2-2): DAMVIQNPRYQVTQFGKPVTLSCSQTLNHNVMYWYQQKSSQAPKLLFHYYDKDFNNEADTPDNFQSRRPNTSFCFLDIRSPGLGDTAMYLCATSREGATGELFFGEGSRLTVL.

The table lists this clonotype with a few counts. J is TRBJ2-3 and V is TRBV7-6; the match to TRBD2 covers 11 bases. The CDR3 contains 16 residues. From germline, CDR1 is SGHVS and CDR2 FNYEAQ. After removal of 4 bases from V and 3 bases from J, the junction contained 6 bases not matched to a gene. The DNA of the CDR3 is TGTGCCAGCAGCTCTGGACTAGCGGGCCAAACAGATACGCAGTATTTT. This gives the protein CASSSGLAGQTDTQYF.

This clonotype was counted only a few times. The chain has TRBV18 and TRBJ2-3, with 10 positions matching TRBD2. CDR1 is KGHSH, CDR2 LQKENI, per germline. V lost 6 bases, J lost 6 bases, and 9 bases stayed unmatched. The length of the CDR3 is 15 residues. The CDR3 is CASSPLAGAGDTQYF. DNA of the CDR3: TGTGCCAGCTCCCCTCTAGCGGGAGCCGGCGATACGCAGTATTTT.

The V call is TRBV4-2, the J call TRBJ2-3; 9 bases map to TRBD2. CDR1 and CDR2 from the germline V gene are LGHNA and YNFKEQ. CDR3 size: 16 residues. Losses at the gene ends were 3 bases for V and 0 bases for J; bases not matched to a gene: 4. DNA of the CDR3: TGTGCCAGCAGCCAGTCCAGCGGGAGGAGCACAGATACGCAGTATTTT. Protein sequence: CASSQSSGRSTDTQYF.

J is TRBJ1-1 and V is TRBV20-1; D is possibly TRBD1 (5 bases). Looked up from germline, CDR1 is DFQATT and CDR2 is SNEGSKA (reference sequence). This CDR3 has 11 amino acids. Trimming stripped 5 bases from V and 8 bases from J, with 12 bases between. CDR3 in DNA: TGCAGTGCTCTACCCGGGGCCGAAGCTTTCTTT. Amino acids: CSALPGAEAFF.

In this sample, this clonotype turned up a few times. The rearrangement uses TRBV13 and TRBJ1-3; D gene ambiguous. The germline V gene encodes CDR1 PRHDT and CDR2 FYEKMQ (reference sequence). CDR3 length: 16 residues. V shed 4 bases and J shed 4 bases, with 17 bases lying between them. The CDR3 loop is CASSSVLTRVGNTIYF. In DNA form, the CDR3 reads TGTGCCAGCAGCTCAGTACTTACAAGGGTCGGAAACACCATATATTTT.

This clonotype occurred a few times. The chain is built from TRBV29-1 and TRBJ2-3, with 7 bases that match TRBD1. J gave up 3 bases and V 6 bases, and 12 bases lay outside the gene matches. Per germline, CDR1 SQVTM and CDR2 ANQGSEA. The CDR3 runs 15 residues. CDR3: CSVDQTGPGTDTQYF. The CDR3 nucleotides are TGCAGCGTCGACCAGACAGGGCCAGGGACAGATACGCAGTATTTT.

CDR3 DNA sequence: TGCAGCGGGACGGTGGGAAACACTGAAGCTTTCTTT. This translates into CSGTVGNTEAFF. The V call is TRBV29-1, the J call TRBJ1-1; D remains ambiguous. CDR1 is SQVTM and CDR2 is ANQGSEA in the germline V gene. The CDR3 consists of 12 residues. V was clipped by 7 bases and J by 2 bases, with 11 bases between them.